These 23 T cell receptor beta chains share one sample of origin, sequenced in a study of HIV-infected children after antiretroviral therapy interruption. As to treatment: PENTA 11 planned treatment interruption arm or continuous ART arm. RNA-based 3' RACE libraries used unique molecular identifiers. TCRdb re-called the 3' RACE reads with MiXCR, one entry per CDR3 protein. This table has about 86,000 distinct CDR3 sequences, under 8% appearing once. Sequencing was performed on CD45RA+ CD4+ T cells from PBMCs, pooled from several time points, taken from a donor given antiretroviral therapy, either interrupted or continuous. The subset denotes: naive CD4+ CD45RA+ CD45RO- T cells. These TCRs come from a pool of human donors with HIV.

This clonotype was observed many times. The chain is built from TRBV28 and TRBJ2-2, with D uncertain. The V end lost 7 bases, the J end lost 0 bases, and 6 bases lay between the germline ends. Germline loops: CDR1 MDHEN, CDR2 SYDVKM. This CDR3 comprises 13 residues. CDR3 DNA sequence: TGTGCCAGCAATCGTCCGAACACCGGGGAGCTGTTTTTT. Residues: CASNRPNTGELFF.

The chain recombines TRBV18 with TRBJ2-5, with TRBD1 identical over 7 bases. J was trimmed by 7 bases and V by 5 bases; bases with no gene match: 7. Per germline, CDR1 KGHSH and CDR2 LQKENI. The CDR3 is made up of 13 amino acids. The CDR3 sequence: CASSTDRTGTQYF. DNA of the CDR3: TGTGCCAGCTCAACGGACAGGACTGGGACCCAGTACTTC.

Many counts were recorded for this clonotype. This chain links TRBV20-1 with TRBJ1-5; D ambiguous. Germline V gene data show CDR1 as DFQATT and CDR2 as SNEGSKA (reference sequence). The CDR3 contains 12 residues. V dropped 8 bases and J dropped 1 base, with 9 bases sitting between them. The CDR3 protein is CSTTGSNQPQHF. Here the CDR3 DNA reads TGCAGTACAACGGGGAGCAATCAGCCCCAGCATTTT.

This clonotype was found many times. The rearrangement links TRBV29-1 to TRBJ2-2; 8 bases agree with TRBD1. This CDR3 region has 13 residues. Germline assignment: CDR1 SQVTM and CDR2 ANQGSEA. V shed 7 bases and J 5 bases; nucleotides not matched to a gene: 6. CDR3 sequence reads: CSGERQGTGELFF. The CDR3 DNA reads as TGCAGCGGAGAACGACAGGGGACCGGGGAGCTGTTTTTT.

This clonotype was seen at least ten times. The gene calls are TRBV7-2 and TRBJ2-1; D ambiguous. Between the trimmed V and J ends, which lost 5 bases and 5 bases, there was a span of 16 bases. Germline CDR1 and CDR2: SGHTA and FQGNSA. CDR3 length equals 15 residues. CDR3 nucleotide sequence: TGTGCCAGCAGCCCCCTAGGAGCGAGCAACAATGAGCAGTTCTTC. Amino acids: CASSPLGASNNEQFF.

This clonotype was recorded at least ten times. At one of its ends the junction is not consistent with the germline gene, which may arise from a read error. The chain carries TRBV19 and TRBJ1-2, with D possibly matching TRBD1 (5 bases). The CDR3 covers 13 residues. In germline, CDR1 is LNHDA, CDR2 SQIVND (reference sequence). The CDR3 DNA reads TGTGCCAGCAGTATGGGGGGTGATTCCGACTACACCTTC. This encodes CASSMGGDSDYTF.

There are many counts of this clonotype. The chain combines TRBV5-5 with TRBJ2-7; 7 bases are a match to TRBD1. The CDR3 sequence is 15 residues long. Germline values: CDR1 SGHKS, CDR2 YYEKEE (reference sequence). J gave up 2 bases and V 0 bases, and 5 bases lay outside the gene matches. This CDR3 reads CASSLVRDSPYEQYF. CDR3 sequence (DNA): TGTGCCAGCAGCTTGGTACGGGACAGCCCCTACGAGCAGTACTTC.

This clonotype was observed many times. This rearrangement joins TRBV7-2 to TRBJ1-2, with D perhaps matching TRBD1 (6 bases). The V and J ends lost 5 bases and 0 bases respectively, with 13 bases between them. Germline CDR1 SGHTA, CDR2 FQGNSA. The CDR3 has 15 amino acids. CDR3 sequence: CASSPPRTANYGYTF. CDR3 DNA: TGTGCCAGCAGCCCGCCGAGGACAGCTAACTATGGCTACACCTTC. The whole variable domain, filled in from reference TRBV7-2 and TRBJ1-2, reads GAGVSQSPSNKVTEKGKDVELRCDPISGHTALYWYRQSLGQGLEFLIYFQGNSAPDKSGLPSDRFSAERTGGSVSTLTIQRTQQEDSAVYLCASSPPRTANYGYTFGSGTRLTVV.

The chain employs TRBV9 and TRBJ2-3; no clear D. This CDR3 spans 13 amino acids. Germline assignment: CDR1 SGDLS and CDR2 YYNGEE. V dropped 1 base and J dropped 2 bases, with 5 bases sitting between them. Here the CDR3 reads CASSVSLTDTQYF. The CDR3 nucleotides are TGTGCCAGCAGCGTATCCCTCACAGATACGCAGTATTTT.

The rearrangement joins TRBV5-1 to TRBJ2-5; D might be TRBD1 (6 bases). Germline CDR1 SGHRS, CDR2 YFSETQ. V dropped 3 bases and J dropped 2 bases, with 8 bases sitting between them. CDR3 size: 13 residues. CDR3 coding DNA: TGCGCCAGCAGCTGGGGGCTTCAAGAGACCCAGTACTTC. Translated, it gives CASSWGLQETQYF.

This clonotype came up a few times. This chain uses TRBV5-1 with TRBJ2-3; no clear D gene. The V end was cut by 0 bases, the J end by 5 bases, with 7 bases between. Germline V gene lookup returns CDR1 SGHRS and CDR2 YFSETQ. The CDR3 extends over 13 amino acids. The CDR3 nucleotides read TGCGCCAGCAGCTTGGCTGGGGAAGATACGCAGTATTTT. It encodes CASSLAGEDTQYF.

This clonotype was counted at least ten times. This chain joins TRBV5-1 and TRBJ2-2; the D gene is possibly TRBD1 (5 bases). The germline CDR1 and CDR2 sequences are SGHRS and YFSETQ. V was cut by 1 base and J by 2 bases, with 15 bases left in between. This CDR3 comprises 17 residues. In DNA form, the CDR3 reads TGCGCCAGCAGCTTGACTTTTCGGCAGGGCAACACCGGGGAGCTGTTTTTT. Residues: CASSLTFRQGNTGELFF.

This clonotype appeared a few times. The rearrangement links TRBV20-1 to TRBJ2-3; 10 nucleotides align to TRBD1. CDR3 length: 15 amino acids. From germline, CDR1 is DFQATT and CDR2 SNEGSKA (reference sequence). The V gene end was trimmed by 0 bases and the J gene end by 5 bases; junction bases not matched to a gene: 5. CDR3 residues: CSARDGGQGIDTQYF. In DNA form, the CDR3 reads TGCAGTGCTAGAGATGGGGGACAGGGGATAGATACGCAGTATTTT.

This clonotype was observed at least ten times. The chain links TRBV5-1 to TRBJ2-7; TRBD1 matches 10 bases. The CDR3 covers 17 residues. The germline CDR1 and CDR2 sequences are SGHRS and YFSETQ. With V trimmed by 2 bases and J by 0 bases, 8 bases remained unmatched. CDR3 loop: CASSFRRDRGFSYEQYF. CDR3 bases: TGCGCCAGCAGCTTCCGCCGGGACAGGGGTTTCTCCTACGAGCAGTACTTC.

This clonotype has at least ten counts. The rearrangement links TRBV19 to TRBJ1-5; the D is unclear. V dropped 1 base and J dropped 0 bases, with 7 bases sitting between them. There are 15 residues in the CDR3. The germline gives CDR1 LNHDA, CDR2 SQIVND (reference sequence). CDR3 in amino acids: CASSIGQNSNQPQHF. In DNA, the CDR3 is TGTGCCAGTAGTATAGGTCAGAATAGCAATCAGCCCCAGCATTTT.

This clonotype was counted at least ten times. The genes are TRBV5-6 and TRBJ1-6; D possibly corresponds to TRBD1 (5 bases). V was pared by 1 base and J by 14 bases, with 19 bases between. The CDR3 loop spans 15 amino acids. Germline V lookup: CDR1 SGHDT, CDR2 YYEEEE. The DNA of the CDR3 is TGTGCCAGCAGCTTGCCTGGGGACGAGAGAATGGCCCTCCACTTT. Its translation is CASSLPGDERMALHF. Filled out from reference TRBV5-6 and TRBJ1-6, the complete variable domain reads DAGVTQSPTHLIKTRGQQVTLRCSPKSGHDTVSWYQQALGQGPQFIFQYYEEEERQRGNFPDRFSGHQFPNYSSELNVNALLLGDSALYLCASSLPGDERMALHFGNGTRLTVT.

There are many counts of this clonotype. The gene calls are TRBV6-1 and TRBJ1-5, with a weak D call TRBD1 (5 bases). This CDR3 region has 17 residues. With 0 bases removed from V and 6 bases from J, the gap between germline ends came to 18 bases. Germline CDR1 is MNHNS and CDR2 is SASEGT. In DNA form, the CDR3 reads TGTGCCAGCAGTGAAGCGCGGGGGACCCAGCCACGTCAGCCCCAGCATTTT. Translating gives CASSEARGTQPRQPQHF.

In this sample, this clonotype turned up many times. V is TRBV5-5 and J is TRBJ1-1; D is undetermined. The V end was cut by 2 bases, the J end by 0 bases, with 11 bases between. There are 15 residues in the CDR3. Looked up from germline, CDR1 is SGHKS and CDR2 is YYEKEE (reference sequence). CDR3: CASSFASLMNTEAFF. The CDR3 nucleotides are TGTGCCAGCAGCTTCGCCAGTCTAATGAACACTGAAGCTTTCTTT.

This clonotype was seen many times. The gene calls are TRBV5-4 and TRBJ2-3, with D hard to call. The CDR3 is 11 amino acids. The germline V gene encodes CDR1 SGHNT and CDR2 YYREEE (reference sequence). V was trimmed by 3 bases and J by 2 bases, leaving 1 base between them. The CDR3 protein is CASSSTDTQYF. The DNA for the CDR3 is TGTGCCAGCAGCTCCACAGATACGCAGTATTTT.

This clonotype has ten or more counts. V is TRBV10-3 and J is TRBJ1-5; D call uncertain. V lost 4 bases and J lost 3, with 7 bases in between. Germline assignment: CDR1 ENHRY and CDR2 SYGVKD. CDR3 length: 13 residues. This CDR3 is CAISGADNQPQHF. CDR3 DNA sequence: TGTGCCATCAGTGGGGCAGACAATCAGCCCCAGCATTTT.

In this sample, this clonotype turned up many times. This chain connects TRBV7-2 to TRBJ1-2, with 7 bases matching TRBD1. The germline V gene has CDR1 SGHTA and CDR2 FQGNSA. Trimming cost V 4 bases and J 4 bases; bases outside gene matches: 3. CDR3 size: 13 residues. The CDR3 loop reads CASSWGQTYGYTF. The CDR3 DNA reads as TGTGCCAGCAGCTGGGGACAGACCTATGGCTACACCTTC.

This clonotype occurred many times. V is TRBV12-3 or TRBV12-4 and J is TRBJ2-3, with 9 bases identical to TRBD1. Unmatched junction bases numbered 13, after V lost 6 bases and J lost 6 bases. This CDR3 comprises 16 residues. CDR3 DNA sequence: TGTGCCAGCAGCCAGGGCGGGACAGGGTATTCTGATACGCAGTATTTT. It encodes CASSQGGTGYSDTQYF.

Ten or more counts support this clonotype. The rearrangement uses TRBV19 and TRBJ2-7; no clear D. Deletions cut 1 base from V and 4 bases from J, with 8 bases between. Per the germline V gene, CDR1 is LNHDA and CDR2 is SQIVND (reference sequence). CDR3 length: 13 residues. In DNA form, the CDR3 reads TGTGCCAGTAGTATAGGAACTCGTTACGAGCAGTACTTC. Amino acid sequence: CASSIGTRYEQYF.